The 7 T cell receptor beta chains listed next were all sequenced from one sample in a study of blood T cell repertoires in COVID-19. Generated by immunoSEQ multiplex PCR, the TCRdb table keeps only in-frame clones and is missing some. This table holds more than 250,000 clones, roughly 89% found once. The sample comprised PBMCs or T cells enriched from blood (not recorded which). Receptors were obtained from a woman aged 18 to 35 with acute COVID-19.

The genes are TRBV21-1 and TRBJ1-1. TRBV21-1 is given as a pseudogene. The CDR3 consists of 16 residues. CDR3 coding DNA: TGTGCCAGCGCTAAACCGAGGGCGGAAATGAACACTGAAGCTTTCTTT. Protein: CASAKPRAEMNTEAFF.

The V and J genes are TRBV5-1 and TRBJ2-1; 10 bases line up with TRBD2. Looked up from germline, CDR1 is SGHRS and CDR2 is YFSETQ. This CDR3 region has 14 residues. V shed 7 bases, J shed 6 bases, and the junction held 7 bases outside the gene matches. The chain's CDR3 is CASVAASGSNEQFF. As DNA, the CDR3 is TGCGCCAGCGTGGCGGCTAGCGGGAGCAATGAGCAGTTCTTC.

A note on this clone: A junction boundary mismatches the germline segment, possibly from a read error. The chain uses TRBV29-1 and TRBJ2-1; TRBD1 matches at 7 bases. The CDR3 totals 8 residues. Germline CDR1 reads SQVTM; CDR2 reads ANQGSEA. As DNA, the CDR3 is TGCAGCGTTGGGGACAGTATCTTC. Amino acid sequence: CSVGDSIF.

The J gene is TRBJ2-1, the V gene TRBV11-2, with 11 bases fitting TRBD2. The CDR3 loop spans 15 amino acids. In germline, CDR1 is SGHAT, CDR2 FQNNGV. V lost 3 bases and J lost 8; bases outside the gene matches: 6. The CDR3 spells CASSFFSGRADEQFF. The CDR3 bases are TGTGCCAGCAGCTTTTTTAGCGGGAGGGCCGATGAGCAGTTCTTC.

J is TRBJ2-1 and V is TRBV11-3, with 10 bases aligning to TRBD2. J lost 7 bases, V lost 1 base, and 7 bases had no gene match. Germline CDR1 and CDR2: SGHNT and YENEEA. This CDR3 contains 16 residues. The CDR3, as DNA: TGTGCCAGCAGCTTAGGTAGTAGCGGGAGGTCTAATGAGCAGTTCTTC. This sequence encodes CASSLGSSGRSNEQFF.

This chain uses TRBV3-1 (or the pseudogene TRBV3-2) with TRBJ1-1, with a tentative D call TRBD1 (6 bases). The CDR3 length is 14 residues. Germline lookup yields CDR1 LGHDT and CDR2 YNNKEL (reference sequence). The V end lost 1 base, the J end lost 5 bases, and 11 bases lay between the germline ends. The CDR3 coding sequence is TGTGCCAGCAGCCAAGCGGTCAGGGGAACTGAAGCTTTCTTT. Translation gives CASSQAVRGTEAFF.

V and J are TRBV5-1 and TRBJ2-7; 12 bases map to TRBD2. Losses at the gene ends were 0 bases for V and 1 base for J; bases not matched to a gene: 8. Germline V gene lookup returns CDR1 SGHRS and CDR2 YFSETQ. The CDR3 spans 18 residues. In nucleotides, the CDR3 is TGCGCCAGCAGCTTGGATTCTAGCGGGAGGGTCAGGTCCTACGAGCAGTACTTC. Protein: CASSLDSSGRVRSYEQYF.